The next 4 T cell receptor beta chains were all read from a single sample in a study of beta chain features in type 1 diabetes. Expressed TCRB transcripts were sequenced after all isolated RNA was converted to cDNA. Measured with immunoSEQ multiplex PCR; TCRdb has only the in-frame clones, and not every one. Here the sample spans some 220,000 clones, 9.5% to 13% being singletons. The sequencing sample was made of central memory CD4+ T cells from blood. The receptors were gathered from a man younger than 35 in good health.

The chain joins TRBV25-1 to TRBJ2-3, with D unclear. V lost 8 bases to trimming and J lost 0 bases, with 9 bases between them. The germline gives CDR1 MGHDK, CDR2 SYGVNS. This CDR3 has 13 amino acids. CDR3 residues: CASVSASTDTQYF. For the CDR3, the DNA is TGTGCCAGCGTCTCTGCTAGCACAGATACGCAGTATTTT.

This chain uses TRBV28 with TRBJ2-7; possible D gene TRBD1, 5 bases. The CDR3 is 15 amino acids. From germline, CDR1 is MDHEN and CDR2 SYDVKM. The germline V and J ends were trimmed by 3 bases and 5 bases, with 17 bases remaining between them. The CDR3 sequence: CASSFYRQMANEQYF. DNA of the CDR3: TGTGCCAGCAGTTTCTACAGGCAAATGGCGAACGAGCAGTACTTC. Variable domain in full (rest from reference TRBV28 and TRBJ2-7): DVKVTQSSRYLVKRTGEKVFLECVQDMDHENMFWYRQDPGLGLRLIYFSYDVKMKEKGDIPEGYSVSREKKERFSLILESASTNQTSMYLCASSFYRQMANEQYFGPGTRLTVT.

This clone was seen only a few times. The rearrangement uses TRBV18 and TRBJ1-1, with 7 bases that match TRBD1. Germline CDR1 reads KGHSH; CDR2 reads LQKENI. V lost 5 bases and J lost 3; bases outside the gene matches: 3. The CDR3 totals 13 residues. The DNA for the CDR3 is TGTGCCAGCTCAGGACAGGCCCACACTGAAGCTTTCTTT. As protein: CASSGQAHTEAFF.

The genes are TRBV4-3 and TRBJ2-7; D uncertain. In germline, CDR1 is LGHNA, CDR2 YSLEER. The CDR3 is 14 amino acids. V gave up 0 bases and J gave up 3 bases, with 9 bases separating them. In nucleotides, the CDR3 is TGCGCCAGCAGCCAAGACGCCGCGCGCTACGAGCAGTACTTC. This sequence encodes CASSQDAARYEQYF.